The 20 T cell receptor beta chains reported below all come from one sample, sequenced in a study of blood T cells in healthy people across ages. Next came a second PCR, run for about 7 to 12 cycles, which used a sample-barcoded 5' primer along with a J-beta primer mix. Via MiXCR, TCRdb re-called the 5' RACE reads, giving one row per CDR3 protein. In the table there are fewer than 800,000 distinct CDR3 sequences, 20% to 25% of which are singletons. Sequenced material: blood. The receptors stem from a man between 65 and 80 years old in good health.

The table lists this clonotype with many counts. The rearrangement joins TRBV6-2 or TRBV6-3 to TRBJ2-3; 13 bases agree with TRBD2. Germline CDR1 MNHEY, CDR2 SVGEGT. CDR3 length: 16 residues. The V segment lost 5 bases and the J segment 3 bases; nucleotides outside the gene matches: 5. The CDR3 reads CASSTRTSGRTDTQYF. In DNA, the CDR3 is TGTGCCAGCAGTACTAGGACTAGCGGGAGAACAGATACGCAGTATTTT.

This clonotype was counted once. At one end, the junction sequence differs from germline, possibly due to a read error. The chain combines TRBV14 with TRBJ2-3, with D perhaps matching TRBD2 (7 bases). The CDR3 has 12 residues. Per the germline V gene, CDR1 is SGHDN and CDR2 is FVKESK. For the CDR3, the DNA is TGTGCCAGCAGCCAAGATCTCGGGGGGCAGGATTTT. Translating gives CASSQDLGGQDF.

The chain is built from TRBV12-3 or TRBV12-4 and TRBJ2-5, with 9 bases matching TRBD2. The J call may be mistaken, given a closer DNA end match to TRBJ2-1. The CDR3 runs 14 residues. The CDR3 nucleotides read TGTGCCAGCTACACGACTAGCGGCAACAATGAGCAGTTCTTC. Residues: CASYTTSGNNEQFF.

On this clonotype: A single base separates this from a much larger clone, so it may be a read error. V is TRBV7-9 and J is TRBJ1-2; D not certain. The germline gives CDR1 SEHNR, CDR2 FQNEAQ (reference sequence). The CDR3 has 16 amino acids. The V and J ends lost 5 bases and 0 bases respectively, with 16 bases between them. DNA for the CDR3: TGTGCCAGCAGCCTCCACCCGTGGCAGACTAACTATGGCTACACCTTC. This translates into CASSLHPWQTNYGYTF.

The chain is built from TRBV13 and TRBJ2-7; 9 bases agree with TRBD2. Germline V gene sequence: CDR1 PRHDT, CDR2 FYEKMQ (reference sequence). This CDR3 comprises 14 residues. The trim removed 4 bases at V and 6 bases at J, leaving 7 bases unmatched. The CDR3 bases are TGTGCCAGCAGCTCTCTTAGCGGGAGTGGCGAGCAGTACTTC. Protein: CASSSLSGSGEQYF.

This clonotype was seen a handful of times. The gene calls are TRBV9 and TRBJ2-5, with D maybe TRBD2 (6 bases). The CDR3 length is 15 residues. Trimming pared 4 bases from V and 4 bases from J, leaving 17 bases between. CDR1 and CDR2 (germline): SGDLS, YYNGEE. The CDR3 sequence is CASSRGGISRETQYF. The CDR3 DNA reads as TGTGCCAGCAGCCGGGGCGGGATTTCGAGAGAGACCCAGTACTTC. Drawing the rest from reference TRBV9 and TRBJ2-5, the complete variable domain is DSGVTQTPKHLITATGQRVTLRCSPRSGDLSVYWYQQSLDQGLQFLIQYYNGEERAKGNILERFSAQQFPDLHSELNLSSLELGDSALYFCASSRGGISRETQYFGPGTRLLVL.

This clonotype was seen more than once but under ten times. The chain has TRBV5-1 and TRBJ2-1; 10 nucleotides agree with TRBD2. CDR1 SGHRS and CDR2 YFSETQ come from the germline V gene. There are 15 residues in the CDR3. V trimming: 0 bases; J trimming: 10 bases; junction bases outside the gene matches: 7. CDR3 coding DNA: TGCGCCAGCAGCTTGGAGGCTAGCGGGAGTGGAGAGCAGTTCTTC. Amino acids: CASSLEASGSGEQFF.

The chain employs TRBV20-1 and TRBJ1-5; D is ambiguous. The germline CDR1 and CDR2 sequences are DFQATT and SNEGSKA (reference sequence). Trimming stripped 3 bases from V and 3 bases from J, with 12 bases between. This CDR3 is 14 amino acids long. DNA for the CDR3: TGCAGTGCTAGGGGCCAAAATTACAATCAGCCCCAGCATTTT. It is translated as CSARGQNYNQPQHF.

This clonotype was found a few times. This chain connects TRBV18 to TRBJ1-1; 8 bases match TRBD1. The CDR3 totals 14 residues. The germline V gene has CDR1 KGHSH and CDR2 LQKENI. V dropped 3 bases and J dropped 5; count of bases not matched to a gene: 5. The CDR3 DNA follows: TGTGCCAGCTCACCCAGGGGGCGCGGGACTGAAGCTTTCTTT. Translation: CASSPRGRGTEAFF.

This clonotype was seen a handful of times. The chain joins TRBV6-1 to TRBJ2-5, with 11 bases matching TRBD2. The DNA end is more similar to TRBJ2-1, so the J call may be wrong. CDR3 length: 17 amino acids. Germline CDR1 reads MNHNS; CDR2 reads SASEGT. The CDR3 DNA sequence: TGTGCCAGCGGCCTAGCGGGAGGCGTCGGCTCCTACAATGAGCAGTTCTTC. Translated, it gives CASGLAGGVGSYNEQFF.

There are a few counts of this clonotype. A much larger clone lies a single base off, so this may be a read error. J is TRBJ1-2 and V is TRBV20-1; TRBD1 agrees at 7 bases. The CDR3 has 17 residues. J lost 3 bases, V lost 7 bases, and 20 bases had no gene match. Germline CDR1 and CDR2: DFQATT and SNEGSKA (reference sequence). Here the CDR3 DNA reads TGCAGTGTTGAGATCAACCAAGGGGGCTTCTTAGACTATGGCTACACCTTC. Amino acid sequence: CSVEINQGGFLDYGYTF.

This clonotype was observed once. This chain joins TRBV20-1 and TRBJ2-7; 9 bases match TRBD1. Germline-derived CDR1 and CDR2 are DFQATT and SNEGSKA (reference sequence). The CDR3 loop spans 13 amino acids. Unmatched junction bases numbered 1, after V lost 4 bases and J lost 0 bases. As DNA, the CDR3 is TGCAGTGCTAACAGGGGGCTCTCCTACGAGCAGTACTTC. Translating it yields CSANRGLSYEQYF.

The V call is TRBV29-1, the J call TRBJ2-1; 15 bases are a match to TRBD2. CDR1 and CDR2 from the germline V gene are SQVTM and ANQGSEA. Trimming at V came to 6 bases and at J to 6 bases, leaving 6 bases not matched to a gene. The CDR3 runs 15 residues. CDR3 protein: CSVGLAGGFSNEQFF. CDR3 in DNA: TGCAGCGTGGGACTAGCGGGAGGATTCTCCAATGAGCAGTTCTTC.

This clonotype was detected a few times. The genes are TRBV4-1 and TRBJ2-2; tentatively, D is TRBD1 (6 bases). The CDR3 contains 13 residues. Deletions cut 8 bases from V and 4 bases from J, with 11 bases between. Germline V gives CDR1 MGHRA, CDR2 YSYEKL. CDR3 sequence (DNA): TGCGCCAGCGGAAGGACAGTCACCGGGGAGCTGTTTTTT. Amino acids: CASGRTVTGELFF.

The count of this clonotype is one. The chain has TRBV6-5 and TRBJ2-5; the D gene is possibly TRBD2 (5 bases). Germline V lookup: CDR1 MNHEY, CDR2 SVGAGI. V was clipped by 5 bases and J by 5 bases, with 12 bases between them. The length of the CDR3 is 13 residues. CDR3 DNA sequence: TGTGCCAGCAGTCGCGGAACTAGTGAGACCCAGTACTTC. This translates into CASSRGTSETQYF.

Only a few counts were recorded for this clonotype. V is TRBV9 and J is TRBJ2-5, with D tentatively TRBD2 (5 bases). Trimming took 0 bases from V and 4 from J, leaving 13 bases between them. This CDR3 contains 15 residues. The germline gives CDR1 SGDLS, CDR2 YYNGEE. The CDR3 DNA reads TGTGCCAGCAGCGTAGCCGGGGAACGGGGAGAGACCCAGTACTTC. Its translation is CASSVAGERGETQYF. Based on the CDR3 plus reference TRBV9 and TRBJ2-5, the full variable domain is DSGVTQTPKHLITATGQRVTLRCSPRSGDLSVYWYQQSLDQGLQFLIQYYNGEERAKGNILERFSAQQFPDLHSELNLSSLELGDSALYFCASSVAGERGETQYFGPGTRLLVL.

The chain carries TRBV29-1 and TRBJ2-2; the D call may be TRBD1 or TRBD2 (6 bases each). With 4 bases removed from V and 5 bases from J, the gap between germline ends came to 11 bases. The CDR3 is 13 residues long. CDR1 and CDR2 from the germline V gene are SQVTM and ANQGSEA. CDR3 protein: CSVGGGRTGELFF. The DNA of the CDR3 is TGCAGCGTTGGAGGGGGGCGGACCGGGGAGCTGTTTTTT.

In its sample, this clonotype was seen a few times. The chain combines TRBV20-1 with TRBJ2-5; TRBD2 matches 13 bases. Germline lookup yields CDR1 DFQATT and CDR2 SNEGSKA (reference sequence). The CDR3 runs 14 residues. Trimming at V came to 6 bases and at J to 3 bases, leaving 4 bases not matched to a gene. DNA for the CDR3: TGCAGTGCGCCAGGACTAGCGGGAGAAGAGACCCAGTACTTC. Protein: CSAPGLAGEETQYF.

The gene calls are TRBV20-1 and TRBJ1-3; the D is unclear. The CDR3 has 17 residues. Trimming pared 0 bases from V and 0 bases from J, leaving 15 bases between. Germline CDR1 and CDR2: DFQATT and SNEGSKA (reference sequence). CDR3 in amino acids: CSARDYIVDPSGNTIYF. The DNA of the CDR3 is TGCAGTGCTAGAGATTATATAGTCGACCCCTCTGGAAACACCATATATTTT.

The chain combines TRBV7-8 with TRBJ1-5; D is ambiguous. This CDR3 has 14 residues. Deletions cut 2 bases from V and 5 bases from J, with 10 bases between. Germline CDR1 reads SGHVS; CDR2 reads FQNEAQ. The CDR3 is CASSLRVSDQPQHF. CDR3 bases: TGTGCCAGCAGCTTAAGGGTCTCTGATCAGCCCCAGCATTTT.